A selection of T cell receptor beta chains follows, all from one sample in a study of T cells in localized non-small cell lung cancer. Sequencing used immunoSEQ multiplex PCR; TCRdb keeps in-frame clones, though not all of them. The sample records approximately 30,000 clones, approximately 90% being singletons. The sequenced sample was peripheral blood, obtained before any cancer treatment. Receptors were obtained from a woman aged 18 to 55 with stage I lung adenocarcinoma. CDR3s include the opening cysteine and the closing phenylalanine or tryptophan. The D gene is left open where the match is weak. The listing skips clone size in some rows; elsewhere it reads once, few, many or a size class.

j_call,d_call,clone_size,v_call,cdr3_nt,cdr3_aa
TRBJ2-1,TRBD2,.,TRBV2,TGTGCCAGCAGTTTGGGGGCGGAGTCGGGACTAGCGGGAGGTGAGCAGTTCTTC,CASSLGAESGLAGGEQFF
TRBJ2-5,.,once,TRBV27,TGTGCCAGCGGCCGGCGAGCGACCCAGTACTTC,CASGRRATQYF
TRBJ2-1,TRBD1,.,TRBV13,TGTGCCAGCAGCTTAATAAGGACAGGGGGCGCCTTTGCTGCTAGCAATGAGCAGTTCTTC,CASSLIRTGGAFAASNEQFF
TRBJ1-5,.,once,TRBV18,TGTGCCAGCTCACCACCGGGAGGGGGAGGCAATCAGCCCCAGCATTTT,CASSPPGGGGNQPQHF
TRBJ2-7,.,.,TRBV27,TGTGCCAGCTCGTTCGGGGCCTCCTCCTCCTACGAGCAGTACTTC,CASSFGASSSYEQYF
TRBJ1-1,.,.,TRBV19,TGTGCCAGTAAGGGCGTCGGGGCCGAGGACACTGAAGCTTTCTTT,CASKGVGAEDTEAFF
TRBJ2-6,.,.,TRBV5-8,TGTGCCAGCAGCTTATTCTCTGGGGCCAACGTCCTGACTTTC,CASSLFSGANVLTF
TRBJ2-4,TRBD1,.,TRBV2,TGTGCCAGCAGTGAGTCCGGACAGGGCATTCAGTACTTC,CASSESGQGIQYF
TRBJ1-2,TRBD1,.,TRBV7-6,TGTGCCAGCAGCTTAGTGATTGGGGACAGGGTCGACGGCTACACCTTC,CASSLVIGDRVDGYTF
TRBJ1-5,.,.,TRBV6-7,TGTGCCAGCAGTAAGACAGGACTTAGCAATCAGCCCCAGCATTTT,CASSKTGLSNQPQHF
TRBJ1-2,.,.,TRBV30,TGTGCCTGGAGTACTAAGACAGCTGAGAAAGGCTACACCTTC,CAWSTKTAEKGYTF
TRBJ2-1,TRBD2,.,TRBV19,TGTGCCAGTAGTATAGCCCAGGGTAGCGGGTTCATCCACGAGCAGTTCTTC,CASSIAQGSGFIHEQFF
TRBJ2-2,TRBD1,.,TRBV14,TGTGCCAGCAGCCAAGCCGGGACAGGGGGCTCCTCTGGGCTGTTTTTT,CASSQAGTGGSSGLFF
TRBJ2-3,.,.,TRBV13,TGTGCCAGCAGCGTTAGGGGGGGCTACACAGATACGCAGTATTTT,CASSVRGGYTDTQYF
TRBJ2-1,.,.,TRBV20-1,TGCAGTGCTAGTGATCTCAATGAGCAGTTCTTC,CSASDLNEQFF
TRBJ2-7,.,.,TRBV6-5,TGTGCCAGCAGCCGACTAGGAGCCTTCTCCTACGAGCAGTACTTC,CASSRLGAFSYEQYF
TRBJ1-1,.,.,TRBV11-2,TGTGCCAGCAGCCCCGGGGGGTTGAACACTGAAGCTTTCTTT,CASSPGGLNTEAFF
TRBJ1-2,.,.,TRBV6-1,TGTGCCAGCAGTGAAGCTCGGGGCTATGGCTACACCTTC,CASSEARGYGYTF
TRBJ1-1,.,.,TRBV7-9,TGTGCCAGCAGCAAGGTCGAGGCTGAAGCTTTCTTT,CASSKVEAEAFF
TRBJ2-6,.,.,TRBV4-3,TGCGCCAGCAGCCTCTTACCCGGGGGTCCTGGGGCCAACGTCCTGACTTTC,CASSLLPGGPGANVLTF
TRBJ2-1,TRBD1,.,TRBV30,TGTGCCGGAGGGGGACAGGGGTCCTACAATGAGCAGTTCTTC,CAGGGQGSYNEQFF
TRBJ1-6,TRBD1,.,TRBV30,TGTGCCTGGAACCGGACGACAGGGAATTCACCCCTCCACTTT,CAWNRTTGNSPLHF
TRBJ1-4,.,.,TRBV4-1,TGCGCCAGCAGCCAAGATTGGGGAAGGGAAGGTGAAAAACTGTTTTTT,CASSQDWGREGEKLFF
TRBJ1-5,.,.,TRBV7-2,TGTGCCAGCAGCTTAGTTTTCGGGGGGAACAGCAATCAGCCCCAGCATTTT,CASSLVFGGNSNQPQHF
TRBJ2-2,.,.,TRBV7-9,TGTGCCAGCAGAACCGGGGAACGCCTGTCGAACACCGGGGAGCTGTTTTTT,CASRTGERLSNTGELFF
TRBJ2-5,TRBD2,.,TRBV5-1,TGCGCCAGCAGCTTGGGGCTAGCGGGAGGGTACCAAGAGACCCAGTACTTC,CASSLGLAGGYQETQYF
TRBJ2-7,.,.,TRBV9,TGTGCCAGCAGCGTAGCTTACAAGTCCGCTAGTATGGGATACGAGCAGTACTTC,CASSVAYKSASMGYEQYF
TRBJ1-2,.,.,TRBV28,TGTGCCAGCAGTTCGACCGTCTATGGCTACACCTTC,CASSSTVYGYTF
TRBJ2-7,.,.,TRBV7-9,TGTGCCAGCAGCTCGACAGGTCCCTCCTACGAGCAGTACTTC,CASSSTGPSYEQYF
TRBJ2-1,TRBD2,.,TRBV9,TGTGCCAGCAGCGGAGAAAGACTAGCGGGAACGAATGAGCAGTTCTTC,CASSGERLAGTNEQFF
TRBJ1-4,TRBD1,once,TRBV19,TGTGCCACATCCGATCGATGGACAGGGTTGGCTAATGAAAAACTGTTTTTT,CATSDRWTGLANEKLFF
TRBJ1-5,.,.,TRBV5-6,TGTGCCAGCAGCTTGAGTGCGGGACTTAGCAATCAGCCCCAGCATTTT,CASSLSAGLSNQPQHF
TRBJ1-4,.,.,TRBV25-1,TGTGCCAGCAGTGATGGACAGCTTAATGAAAAACTGTTTTTT,CASSDGQLNEKLFF
TRBJ2-5,.,.,TRBV6-5,TGTGCCAGCAGTTATGGGCTGGACGGCGGCTTGGAGACCCAGTACTTC,CASSYGLDGGLETQYF
TRBJ1-2,.,.,TRBV19,TGTGCCAGTAGGGGGACGCCCTATGGCTACACCTTC,CASRGTPYGYTF
TRBJ2-1,TRBD2,.,TRBV2,TGTGCCAGCGGGGGCCTAGCGGGGTCCTACAATGAGCAGTTCTTC,CASGGLAGSYNEQFF
TRBJ2-3,TRBD1,.,TRBV30,TGTGCCTCAAGCGCAGGGGGCGCGGGAGATACGCAGTATTTT,CASSAGGAGDTQYF
TRBJ2-1,TRBD2,.,TRBV5-1,TGCGCCAGCAGCCTCGGACTAGCGGGGATGAATGAGCAGTTCTTC,CASSLGLAGMNEQFF
TRBJ1-4,TRBD1,.,TRBV6-5,TGTGCCAGCATCGGACAGGGAGAGGAAAAACTGTTTTTT,CASIGQGEEKLFF
TRBJ1-6,.,.,TRBV27,TGTGCCAGCAGTACGGGACCCCTCCACTTT,CASSTGPLHF
TRBJ1-1,.,.,TRBV30,TGTGCCTGGAGTGGGCGACAGGAGCCGAACACTGAAGCTTTCTTT,CAWSGRQEPNTEAFF
TRBJ2-3,TRBD2,.,TRBV6-6,TGTGCCAGCAGTTACCCTAGCGGAGGGGGCACAGATACGCAGTATTTT,CASSYPSGGGTDTQYF
TRBJ2-7,TRBD1,.,TRBV5-1,TGCGCCAGCAGCTTTCACAGGGACAGGGCCTCCTACGAGCAGTACTTC,CASSFHRDRASYEQYF
TRBJ2-1,TRBD2,once,TRBV19,TGTGCCAGTAGGGTGACAGGGGCCGGGACTAGCGTCCAAAATGAGCAGTTCTTC,CASRVTGAGTSVQNEQFF
TRBJ2-5,TRBD2,.,TRBV2,TGTGCCAGCAGAGCTCCTAGGAGGGCAGGGAGGGGAGAGACCCAGTACTTC,CASRAPRRAGRGETQYF
TRBJ2-1,.,.,TRBV28,TGTGCCAGCAGTTTAGAGAGCTCCTACAATGAGCAGTTCTTC,CASSLESSYNEQFF
TRBJ2-7,TRBD1,.,TRBV28,TGTGCCAGCAGTTCTTACAGGGGTCTCCCTATCTACGAGCAGTACTTC,CASSSYRGLPIYEQYF
TRBJ1-2,.,once,TRBV7-3,TGTGCCAGCAGCTTGGATAGCGCCACCGGGGTAGGGCCATACTATGGCTACACCTTC,CASSLDSATGVGPYYGYTF
TRBJ2-1,TRBD1,.,TRBV7-8,TGTGCCAGCAGCCTTTCCCGGGACAGGGAGGACAATGAGCAGTTCTTC,CASSLSRDREDNEQFF
TRBJ2-2,.,.,TRBV7-8,TGTGCCAGCAGCTACGGAGGTATTTCGAACACCGGGGAGCTGTTTTTT,CASSYGGISNTGELFF
TRBJ2-7,TRBD1,.,TRBV7-8,TGTGCCAGCAGCTTAGAGGGTAGGGGGCTGTACGAGCAGTACTTC,CASSLEGRGLYEQYF
TRBJ1-2,TRBD1,.,TRBV29-1,TGCAGCGTTGGAAGAGGGGGCCAGAACTCCTACACCTTC,CSVGRGGQNSYTF
TRBJ2-3,TRBD1,.,TRBV5-6,TGTGCCAGCAGCTTGGCCTTGGGACAGGAAGACACAGATACGCAGTATTTT,CASSLALGQEDTDTQYF